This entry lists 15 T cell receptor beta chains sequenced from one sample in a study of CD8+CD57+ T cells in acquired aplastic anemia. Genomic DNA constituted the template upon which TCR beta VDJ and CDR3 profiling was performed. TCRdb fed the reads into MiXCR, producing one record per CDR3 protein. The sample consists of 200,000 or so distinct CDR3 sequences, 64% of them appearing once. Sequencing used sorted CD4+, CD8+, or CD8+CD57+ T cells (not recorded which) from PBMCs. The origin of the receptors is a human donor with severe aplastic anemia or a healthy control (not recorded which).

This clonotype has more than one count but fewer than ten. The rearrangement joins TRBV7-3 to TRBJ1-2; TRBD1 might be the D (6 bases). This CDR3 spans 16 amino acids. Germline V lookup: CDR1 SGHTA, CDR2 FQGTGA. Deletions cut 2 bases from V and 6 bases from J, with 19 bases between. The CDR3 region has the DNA TGTGCCAGCAGCTTAGCTTACTGGGACACAGTTGATGGCTACACCTTC. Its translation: CASSLAYWDTVDGYTF.

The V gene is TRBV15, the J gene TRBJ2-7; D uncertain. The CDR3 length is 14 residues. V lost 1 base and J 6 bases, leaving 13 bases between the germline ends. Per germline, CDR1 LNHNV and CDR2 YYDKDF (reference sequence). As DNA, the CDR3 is TGTGCCACCAGCAGAGTCTTGGTGGTTTCCGAGCAGTACTTC. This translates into CATSRVLVVSEQYF.

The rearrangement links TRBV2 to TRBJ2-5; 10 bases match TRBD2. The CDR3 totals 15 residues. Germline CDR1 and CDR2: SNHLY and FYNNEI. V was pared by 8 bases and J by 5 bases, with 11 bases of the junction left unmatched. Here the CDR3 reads CASAPQAGGLETQYF. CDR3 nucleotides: TGTGCCAGCGCGCCCCAAGCGGGGGGGCTGGAGACCCAGTACTTC.

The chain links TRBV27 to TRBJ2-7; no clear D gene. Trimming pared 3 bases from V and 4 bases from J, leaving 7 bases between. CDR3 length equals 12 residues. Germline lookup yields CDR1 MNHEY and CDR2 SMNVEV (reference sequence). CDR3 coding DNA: TGTGCCAGCAGTTTTTTTGGGTACGAGCAGTACTTC. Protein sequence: CASSFFGYEQYF.

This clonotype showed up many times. The CDR3: CSAEGGGGGNQPQHF. CDR3 DNA sequence: TGCAGTGCCGAAGGCGGGGGTGGGGGCAATCAGCCCCAGCATTTT. The chain recombines TRBV20-1 with TRBJ1-5; tentatively, D is TRBD1 (5 bases). The CDR3 consists of 15 residues. V lost 6 bases to trimming and J lost 2 bases, with 17 bases between them. Germline assignment: CDR1 DFQATT and CDR2 SNEGSKA (reference sequence).

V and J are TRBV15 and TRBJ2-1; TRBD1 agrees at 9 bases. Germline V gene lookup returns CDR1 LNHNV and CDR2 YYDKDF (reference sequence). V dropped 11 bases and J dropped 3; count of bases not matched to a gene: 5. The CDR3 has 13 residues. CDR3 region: CAVPGQGYNEQFF. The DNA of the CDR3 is TGTGCCGTACCGGGACAGGGCTACAATGAGCAGTTCTTC.

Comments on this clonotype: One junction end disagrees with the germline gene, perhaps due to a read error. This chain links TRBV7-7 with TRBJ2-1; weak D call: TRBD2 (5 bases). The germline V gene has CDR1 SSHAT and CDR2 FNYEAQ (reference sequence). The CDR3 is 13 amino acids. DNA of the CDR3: TGTGCTAGCAGCCCCGGACTGTTAGAAAGGCAGTTCTTC. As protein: CASSPGLLERQFF.

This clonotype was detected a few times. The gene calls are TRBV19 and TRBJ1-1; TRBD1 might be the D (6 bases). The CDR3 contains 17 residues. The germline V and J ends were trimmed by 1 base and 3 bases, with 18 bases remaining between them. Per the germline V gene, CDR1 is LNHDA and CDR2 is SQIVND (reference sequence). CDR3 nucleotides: TGTGCCAGTAGTATAGTCAGGGGAGTAATGGGGGACACTGAAGCTTTCTTT. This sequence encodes CASSIVRGVMGDTEAFF. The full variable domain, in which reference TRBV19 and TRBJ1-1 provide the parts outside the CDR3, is DGGITQSPKYLFRKEGQNVTLSCEQNLNHDAMYWYRQDPGQGLRLIYYSQIVNDFQKGDIAEGYSVSREKKESFPLTVTSAQKNPTAFYLCASSIVRGVMGDTEAFFGQGTRLTVV.

The CDR3 is CASSRRRDTSGANVLTF. The CDR3 DNA sequence: TGTGCCAGCAGCCGCCGGAGAGATACCTCTGGGGCCAACGTCCTGACTTTC. This chain connects TRBV11-1 to TRBJ2-6; D not certain. V lost 5 bases and J lost 0, with 14 bases in between. Germline CDR1 reads SGHAT; CDR2 reads FQDESV (reference sequence). The CDR3 loop spans 17 amino acids.

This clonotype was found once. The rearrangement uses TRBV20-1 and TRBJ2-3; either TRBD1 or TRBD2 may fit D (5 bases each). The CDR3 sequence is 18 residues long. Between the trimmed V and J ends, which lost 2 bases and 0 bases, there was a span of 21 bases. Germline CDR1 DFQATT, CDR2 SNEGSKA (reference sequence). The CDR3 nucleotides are TGCAGTGCTAGAAGGGCCCACGGGGCTCGTCCTAGCACAGATACGCAGTATTTT. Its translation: CSARRAHGARPSTDTQYF.

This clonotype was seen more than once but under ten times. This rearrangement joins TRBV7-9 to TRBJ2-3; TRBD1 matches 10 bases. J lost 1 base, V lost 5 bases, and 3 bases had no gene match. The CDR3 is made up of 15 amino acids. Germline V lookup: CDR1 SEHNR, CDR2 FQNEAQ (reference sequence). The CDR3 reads CASSHDRGRTDTQYF. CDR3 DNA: TGTGCCAGCAGCCACGACAGGGGGCGCACAGATACGCAGTATTTT.

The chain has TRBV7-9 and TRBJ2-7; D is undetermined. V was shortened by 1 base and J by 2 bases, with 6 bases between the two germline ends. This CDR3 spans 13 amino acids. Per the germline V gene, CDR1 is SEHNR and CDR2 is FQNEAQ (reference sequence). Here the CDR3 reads CASSLDQAYEQYF. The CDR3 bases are TGTGCCAGCAGCTTAGATCAAGCCTACGAGCAGTACTTC.

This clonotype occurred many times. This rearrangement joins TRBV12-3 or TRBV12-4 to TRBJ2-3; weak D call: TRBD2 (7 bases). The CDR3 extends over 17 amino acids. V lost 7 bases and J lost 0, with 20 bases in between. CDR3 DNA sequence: TGTGCCAGCACCCCGGGGAGGGGGGAGGCTAGCACAGATACGCAGTATTTT. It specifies CASTPGRGEASTDTQYF.

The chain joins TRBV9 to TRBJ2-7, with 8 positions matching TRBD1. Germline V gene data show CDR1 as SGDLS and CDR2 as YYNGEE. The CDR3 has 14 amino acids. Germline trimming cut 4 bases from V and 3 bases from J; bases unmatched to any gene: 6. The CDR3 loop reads CASSPRDRIYEQYF. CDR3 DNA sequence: TGTGCCAGCAGCCCCCGGGACAGGATCTACGAGCAGTACTTC.

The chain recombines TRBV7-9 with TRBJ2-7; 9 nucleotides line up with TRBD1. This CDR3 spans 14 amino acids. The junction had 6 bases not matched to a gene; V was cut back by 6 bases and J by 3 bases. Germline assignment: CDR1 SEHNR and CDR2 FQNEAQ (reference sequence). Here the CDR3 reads CASSLDRGLYEQYF. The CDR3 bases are TGTGCCAGCAGTTTGGACAGGGGCCTCTACGAGCAGTACTTC.